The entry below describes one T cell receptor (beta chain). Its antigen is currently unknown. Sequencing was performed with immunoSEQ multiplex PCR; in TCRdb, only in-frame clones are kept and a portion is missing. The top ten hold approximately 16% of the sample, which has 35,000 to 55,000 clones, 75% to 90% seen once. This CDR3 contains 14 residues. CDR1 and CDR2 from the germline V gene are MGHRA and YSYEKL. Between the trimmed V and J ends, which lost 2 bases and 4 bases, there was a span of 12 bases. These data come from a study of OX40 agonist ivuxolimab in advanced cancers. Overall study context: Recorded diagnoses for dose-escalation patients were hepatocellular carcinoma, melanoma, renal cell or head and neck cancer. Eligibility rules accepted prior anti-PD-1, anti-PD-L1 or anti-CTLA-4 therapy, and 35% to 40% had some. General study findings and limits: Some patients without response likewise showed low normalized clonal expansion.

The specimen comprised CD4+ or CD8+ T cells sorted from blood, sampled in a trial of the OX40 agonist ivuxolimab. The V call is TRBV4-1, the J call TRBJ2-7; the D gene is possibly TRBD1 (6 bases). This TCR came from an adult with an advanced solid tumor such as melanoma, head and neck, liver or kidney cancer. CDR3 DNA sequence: TGCGCCAGCAGCCAAACACAGGGTCTTTACGAGCAGTACTTC. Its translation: CASSQTQGLYEQYF.